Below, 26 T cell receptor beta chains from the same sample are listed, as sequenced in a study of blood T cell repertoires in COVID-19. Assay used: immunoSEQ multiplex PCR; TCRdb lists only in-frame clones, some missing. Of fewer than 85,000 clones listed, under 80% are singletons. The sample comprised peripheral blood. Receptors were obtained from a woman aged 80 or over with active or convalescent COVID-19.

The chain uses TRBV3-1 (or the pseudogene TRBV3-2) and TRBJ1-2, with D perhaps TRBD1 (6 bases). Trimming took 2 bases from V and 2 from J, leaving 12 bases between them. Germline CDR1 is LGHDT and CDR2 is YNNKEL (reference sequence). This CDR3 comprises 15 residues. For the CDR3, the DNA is TGTGCCAGCAGCCAACTCACGGGGGGCAACTATGGCTACACCTTC. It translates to CASSQLTGGNYGYTF.

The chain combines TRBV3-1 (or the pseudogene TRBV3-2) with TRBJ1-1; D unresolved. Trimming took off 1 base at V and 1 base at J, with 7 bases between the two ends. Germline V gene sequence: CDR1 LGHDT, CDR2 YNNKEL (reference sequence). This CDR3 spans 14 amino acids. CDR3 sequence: CASSQVSGNTEAFF. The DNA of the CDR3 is TGTGCCAGCAGCCAAGTTTCGGGGAACACTGAAGCTTTCTTT.

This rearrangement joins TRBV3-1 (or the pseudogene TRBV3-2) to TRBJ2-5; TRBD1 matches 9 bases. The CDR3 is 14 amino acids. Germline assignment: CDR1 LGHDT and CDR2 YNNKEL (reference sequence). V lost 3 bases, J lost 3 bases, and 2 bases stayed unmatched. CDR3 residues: CASSQWTGEETQYF. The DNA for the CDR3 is TGTGCCAGCAGCCAGTGGACAGGGGAAGAGACCCAGTACTTC.

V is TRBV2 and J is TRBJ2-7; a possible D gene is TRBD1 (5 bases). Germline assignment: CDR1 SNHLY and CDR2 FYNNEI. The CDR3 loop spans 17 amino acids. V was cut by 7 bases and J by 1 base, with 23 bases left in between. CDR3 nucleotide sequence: TGTGCCAGCATGGACCCCTTTGACGATACAGGATCCTACGAGCAGTACTTC. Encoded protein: CASMDPFDDTGSYEQYF.

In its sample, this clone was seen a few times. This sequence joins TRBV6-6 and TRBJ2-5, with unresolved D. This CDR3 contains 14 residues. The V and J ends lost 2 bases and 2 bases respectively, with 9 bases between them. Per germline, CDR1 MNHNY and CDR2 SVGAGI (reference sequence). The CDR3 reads CASSYDPVQETQYF. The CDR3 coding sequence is TGTGCCAGCAGTTACGATCCAGTTCAAGAGACCCAGTACTTC.

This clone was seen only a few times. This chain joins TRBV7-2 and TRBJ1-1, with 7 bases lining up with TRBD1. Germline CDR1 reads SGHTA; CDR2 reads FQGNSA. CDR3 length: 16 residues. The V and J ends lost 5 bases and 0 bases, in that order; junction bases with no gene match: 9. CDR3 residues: CASSPSTGRMNTEAFF. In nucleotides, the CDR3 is TGTGCCAGCAGCCCCTCGACAGGGAGGATGAACACTGAAGCTTTCTTT.

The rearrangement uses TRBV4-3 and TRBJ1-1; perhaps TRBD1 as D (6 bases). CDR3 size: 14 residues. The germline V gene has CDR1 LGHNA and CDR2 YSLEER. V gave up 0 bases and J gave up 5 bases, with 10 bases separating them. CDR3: CASSQEQGRTEAFF. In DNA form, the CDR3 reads TGCGCCAGCAGCCAAGAACAGGGACGGACTGAAGCTTTCTTT.

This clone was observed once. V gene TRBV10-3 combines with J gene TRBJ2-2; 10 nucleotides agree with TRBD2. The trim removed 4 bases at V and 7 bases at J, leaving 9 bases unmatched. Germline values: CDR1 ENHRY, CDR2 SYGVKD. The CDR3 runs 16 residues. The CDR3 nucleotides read TGTGCCATCAGTGGGGTGGCTAGCGGGGGCGACGGGGAGCTGTTTTTT. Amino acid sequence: CAISGVASGGDGELFF.

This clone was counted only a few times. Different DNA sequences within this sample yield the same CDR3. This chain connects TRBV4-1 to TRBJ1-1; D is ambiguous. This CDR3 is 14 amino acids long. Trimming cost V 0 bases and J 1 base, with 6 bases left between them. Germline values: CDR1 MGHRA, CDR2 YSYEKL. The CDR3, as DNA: TGCGCCAGCAGCCAAGATAGCCCGAACACTGAAGCTTTCTTT. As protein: CASSQDSPNTEAFF.

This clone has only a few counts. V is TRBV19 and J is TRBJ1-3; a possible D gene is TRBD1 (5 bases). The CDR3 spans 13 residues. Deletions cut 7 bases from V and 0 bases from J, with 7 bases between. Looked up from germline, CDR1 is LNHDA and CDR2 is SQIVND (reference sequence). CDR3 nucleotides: TGTGCCAGTACTCAGGGCTCTGGAAACACCATATATTTT. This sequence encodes CASTQGSGNTIYF. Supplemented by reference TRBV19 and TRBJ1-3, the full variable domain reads DGGITQSPKYLFRKEGQNVTLSCEQNLNHDAMYWYRQDPGQGLRLIYYSQIVNDFQKGDIAEGYSVSREKKESFPLTVTSAQKNPTAFYLCASTQGSGNTIYFGEGSWLTVV.

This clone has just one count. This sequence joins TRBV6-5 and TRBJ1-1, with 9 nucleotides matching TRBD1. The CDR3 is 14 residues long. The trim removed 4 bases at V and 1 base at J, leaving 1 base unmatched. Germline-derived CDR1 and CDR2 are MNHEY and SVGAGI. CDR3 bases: TGTGCCAGCAGTTGGACAGGGGAGAACACTGAAGCTTTCTTT. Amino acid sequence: CASSWTGENTEAFF.

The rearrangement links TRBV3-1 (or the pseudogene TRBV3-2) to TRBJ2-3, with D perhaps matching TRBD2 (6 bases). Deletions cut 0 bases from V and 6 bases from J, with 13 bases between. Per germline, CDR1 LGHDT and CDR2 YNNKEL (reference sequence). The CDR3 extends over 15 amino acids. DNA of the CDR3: TGTGCCAGCAGCCAAGAGGCGGGGACGGAGGATACGCAGTATTTT. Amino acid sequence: CASSQEAGTEDTQYF.

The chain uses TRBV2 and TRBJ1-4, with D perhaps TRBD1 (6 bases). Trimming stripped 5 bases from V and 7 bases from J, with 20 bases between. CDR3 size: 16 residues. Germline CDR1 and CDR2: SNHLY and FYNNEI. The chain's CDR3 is CASSPGTAGVGEKLFF. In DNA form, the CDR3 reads TGTGCCAGCAGTCCCGGGACGGCAGGGGTCGGTGAAAAACTGTTTTTT.

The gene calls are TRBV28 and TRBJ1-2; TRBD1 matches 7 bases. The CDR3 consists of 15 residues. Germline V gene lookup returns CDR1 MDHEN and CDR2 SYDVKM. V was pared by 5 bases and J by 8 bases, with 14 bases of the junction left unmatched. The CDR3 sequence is CASSPKYRGGKGYTF. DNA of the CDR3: TGTGCCAGCAGTCCCAAGTACAGGGGAGGAAAGGGCTACACCTTC.

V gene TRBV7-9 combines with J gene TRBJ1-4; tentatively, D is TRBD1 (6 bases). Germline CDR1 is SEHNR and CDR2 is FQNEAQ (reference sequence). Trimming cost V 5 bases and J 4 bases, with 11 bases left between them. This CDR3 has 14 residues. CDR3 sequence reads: CASSRGQINEKLFF. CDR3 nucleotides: TGTGCCAGCAGCCGAGGACAGATTAATGAAAAACTGTTTTTT.

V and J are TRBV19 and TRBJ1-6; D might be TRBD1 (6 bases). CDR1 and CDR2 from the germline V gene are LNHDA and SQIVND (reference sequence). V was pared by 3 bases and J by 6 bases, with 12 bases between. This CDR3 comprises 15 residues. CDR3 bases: TGTGCCAGTAGTATTTCCGGGACATTTAATTCACCCCTCCACTTT. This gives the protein CASSISGTFNSPLHF.

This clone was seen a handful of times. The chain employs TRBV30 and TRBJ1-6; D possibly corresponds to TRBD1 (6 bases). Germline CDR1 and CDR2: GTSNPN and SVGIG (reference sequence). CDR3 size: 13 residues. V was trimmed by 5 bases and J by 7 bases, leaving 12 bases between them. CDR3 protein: CAWSRDTNSPLHF. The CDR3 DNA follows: TGTGCCTGGTCCAGGGACACGAATTCACCCCTCCACTTT.

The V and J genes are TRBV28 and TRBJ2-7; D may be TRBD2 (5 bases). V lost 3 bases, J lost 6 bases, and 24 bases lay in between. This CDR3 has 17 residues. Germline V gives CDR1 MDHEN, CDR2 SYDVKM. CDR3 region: CASSFTDGGGFLGEQYF. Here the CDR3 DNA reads TGTGCCAGCAGTTTTACCGACGGAGGTGGGTTTTTGGGCGAGCAGTACTTC.

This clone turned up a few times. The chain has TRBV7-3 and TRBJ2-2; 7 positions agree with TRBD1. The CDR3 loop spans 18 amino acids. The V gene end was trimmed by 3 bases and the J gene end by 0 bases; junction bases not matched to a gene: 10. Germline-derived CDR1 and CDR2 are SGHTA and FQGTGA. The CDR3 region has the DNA TGTGCCAGCAGCTTGGTGCCCCCCGGGACAGCGAACACCGGGGAGCTGTTTTTT. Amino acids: CASSLVPPGTANTGELFF.

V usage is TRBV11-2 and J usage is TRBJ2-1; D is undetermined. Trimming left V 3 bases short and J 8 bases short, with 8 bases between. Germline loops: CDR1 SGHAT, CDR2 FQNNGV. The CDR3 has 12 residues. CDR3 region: CASSFSLDEQFF. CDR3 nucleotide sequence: TGTGCCAGCAGCTTCTCCCTTGATGAGCAGTTCTTC. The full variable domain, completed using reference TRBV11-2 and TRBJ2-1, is EAGVAQSPRYKIIEKRQSVAFWCNPISGHATLYWYQQILGQGPKLLIQFQNNGVVDDSQLPKDRFSAERLKGVDSTLKIQPAKLEDSAVYLCASSFSLDEQFFGPGTRLTVL.

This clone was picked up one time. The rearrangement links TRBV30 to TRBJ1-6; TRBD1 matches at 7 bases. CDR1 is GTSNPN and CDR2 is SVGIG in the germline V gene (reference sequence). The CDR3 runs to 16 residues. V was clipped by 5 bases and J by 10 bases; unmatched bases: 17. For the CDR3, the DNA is TGTGCCTGGGGCCGTCCTTGGGGACAGAAGACATCACCCCTCCACTTT. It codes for CAWGRPWGQKTSPLHF.

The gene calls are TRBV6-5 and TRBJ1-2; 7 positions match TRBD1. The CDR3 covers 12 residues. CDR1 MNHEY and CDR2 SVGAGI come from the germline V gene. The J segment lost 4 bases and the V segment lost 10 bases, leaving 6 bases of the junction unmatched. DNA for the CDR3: TGTGCCAACCGGGGGACAGTCTATGGCTACACCTTC. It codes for CANRGTVYGYTF.

CDR3 sequence reads: CASSQRAPQGNRMNTEAFF. In DNA form, the CDR3 reads TGTGCCAGCAGCCAACGGGCTCCCCAGGGCAATCGGATGAACACTGAAGCTTTCTTT. V gene TRBV14 combines with J gene TRBJ1-1, with D possibly matching TRBD1 (5 bases). The CDR3 covers 19 residues. V lost 2 bases, J lost 0 bases, and 22 bases lay in between. Looked up from germline, CDR1 is SGHDN and CDR2 is FVKESK.

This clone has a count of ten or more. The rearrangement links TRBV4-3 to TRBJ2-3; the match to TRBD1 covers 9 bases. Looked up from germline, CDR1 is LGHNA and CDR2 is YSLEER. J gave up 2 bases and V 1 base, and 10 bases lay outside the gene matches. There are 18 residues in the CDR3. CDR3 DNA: TGCGCCAGCAGCCAAGCCCCGACCGGGACAGGGTACACAGATACGCAGTATTTT. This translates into CASSQAPTGTGYTDTQYF.

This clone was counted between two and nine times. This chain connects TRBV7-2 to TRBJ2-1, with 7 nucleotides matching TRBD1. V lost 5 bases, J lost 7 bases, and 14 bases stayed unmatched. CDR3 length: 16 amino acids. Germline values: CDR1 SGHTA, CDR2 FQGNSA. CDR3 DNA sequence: TGTGCCAGCAGCGCCAGGGTAGGGGGCCGGAGGAATGAGCAGTTCTTC. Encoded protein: CASSARVGGRRNEQFF.

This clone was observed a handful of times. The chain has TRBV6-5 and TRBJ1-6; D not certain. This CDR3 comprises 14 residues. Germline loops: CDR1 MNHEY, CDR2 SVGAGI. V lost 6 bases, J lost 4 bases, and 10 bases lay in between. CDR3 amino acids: CASRRAPYNSPLHF. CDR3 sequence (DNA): TGTGCCAGCAGGCGCGCCCCGTATAATTCACCCCTCCACTTT.